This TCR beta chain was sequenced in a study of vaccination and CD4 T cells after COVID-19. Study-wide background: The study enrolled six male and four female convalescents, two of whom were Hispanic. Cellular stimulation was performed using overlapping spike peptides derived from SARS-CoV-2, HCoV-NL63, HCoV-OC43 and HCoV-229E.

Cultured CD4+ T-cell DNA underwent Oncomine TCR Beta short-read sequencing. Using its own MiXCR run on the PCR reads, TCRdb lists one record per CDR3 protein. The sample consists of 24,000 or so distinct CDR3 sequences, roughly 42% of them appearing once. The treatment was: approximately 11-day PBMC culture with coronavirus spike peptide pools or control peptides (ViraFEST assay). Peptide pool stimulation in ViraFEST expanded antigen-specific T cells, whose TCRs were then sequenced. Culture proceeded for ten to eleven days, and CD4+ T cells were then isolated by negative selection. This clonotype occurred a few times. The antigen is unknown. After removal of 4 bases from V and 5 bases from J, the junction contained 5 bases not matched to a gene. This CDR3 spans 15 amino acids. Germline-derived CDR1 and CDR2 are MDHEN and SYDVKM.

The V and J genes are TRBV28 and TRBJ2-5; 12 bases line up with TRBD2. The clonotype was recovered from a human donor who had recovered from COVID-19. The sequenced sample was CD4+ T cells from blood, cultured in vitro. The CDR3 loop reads CASSSNGLAGETQYF. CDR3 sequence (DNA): TGTGCCAGCAGTTCGAATGGACTAGCGGGGGAGACCCAGTACTTC.